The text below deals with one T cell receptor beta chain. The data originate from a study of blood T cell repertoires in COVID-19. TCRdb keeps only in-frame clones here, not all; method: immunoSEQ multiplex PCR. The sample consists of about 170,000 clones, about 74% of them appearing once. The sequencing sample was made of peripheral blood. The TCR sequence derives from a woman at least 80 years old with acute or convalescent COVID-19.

CDR3: CASSEQGYGNNQPQHF. CDR3 in DNA: TGCGCCAGCAGTGAGCAGGGGTATGGAAACAATCAGCCCCAGCATTTT. This chain joins TRBV10-2 and TRBJ1-5; TRBD1 might be the D (6 bases). The CDR3 contains 16 residues. Germline CDR1 reads WSHSY; CDR2 reads SAAADI. V was pared by 2 bases and J by 3 bases, with 14 bases between.